The 6 T cell receptor beta chains below were found in one sample sequenced in a study of early T cells in non-severe SARS-CoV-2 infection. TCRdb re-analysed the 5' RACE reads in MiXCR, keeping a single row per CDR3 protein. The top ten clones hold 5.9% of a sample with more than 60,000 distinct CDR3 sequences, 9.5% of them seen once. The sequenced sample consisted of whole blood. These receptor sequences come from an adult who was a healthcare worker with PCR-confirmed SARS-CoV-2 infection or an uninfected control (not recorded which).

The chain is built from TRBV29-1 and TRBJ2-1; TRBD2 matches at 10 bases. The V segment lost 7 bases and the J segment 10 bases; nucleotides outside the gene matches: 4. The CDR3 spans 11 residues. Germline CDR1 reads SQVTM; CDR2 reads ANQGSEA. The CDR3 DNA is TGCAGCGCCCAACTAGCGGGGGAGCAGTTCTTC. Its protein is CSAQLAGEQFF.

This clonotype was counted at least ten times. The chain carries TRBV29-1 and TRBJ2-2; D tentatively reads TRBD1 or TRBD2 (5 bases each). V lost 3 bases, J lost 1 base, and 15 bases lay in between. This CDR3 contains 16 residues. CDR1 and CDR2 (germline): SQVTM, ANQGSEA. The CDR3 DNA is TGCAGCGTTGAGGGAGCAGGGCTTAGGAACACCGGGGAGCTGTTTTTT. The encoded protein is CSVEGAGLRNTGELFF.

The chain links TRBV5-5 to TRBJ2-2; TRBD2 agrees at 7 bases. Germline CDR1 and CDR2: SGHKS and YYEKEE (reference sequence). Trimming removed 5 bases from V and 2 bases from J; junction bases left unmatched: 3. The CDR3 has 14 residues. The DNA of the CDR3 is TGTGCCAGCAGACGGACTAGTAACACCGGGGAGCTGTTTTTT. It encodes CASRRTSNTGELFF.

This clonotype was observed at least ten times. The chain links TRBV11-2 to TRBJ1-5, with D maybe TRBD1 (5 bases). Germline V gives CDR1 SGHAT, CDR2 FQNNGV. Trimming pared 1 base from V and 1 base from J, leaving 5 bases between. This CDR3 spans 14 amino acids. CDR3 sequence reads: CASSLAGSNQPQHF. The CDR3 nucleotides are TGTGCCAGCAGCTTAGCAGGGAGCAATCAGCCCCAGCATTTT.

This clonotype showed up just a few times. The chain carries TRBV7-6 and TRBJ2-7, with 8 bases that match TRBD2. This CDR3 is 15 amino acids long. Germline trimming cut 1 base from V and 3 bases from J; bases unmatched to any gene: 5. Germline loops: CDR1 SGHVS, CDR2 FNYEAQ. CDR3 loop: CASSLDPGGIYEQYF. As DNA, the CDR3 is TGTGCCAGCAGCTTAGATCCGGGAGGGATCTACGAGCAGTACTTC. Full variable domain (remainder filled in from reference TRBV7-6 and TRBJ2-7): GAGVSQSPRYKVTKRGQDVALRCDPISGHVSLYWYRQALGQGPEFLTYFNYEAQQDKSGLPNDRFSAERPEGSISTLTIQRTEQRDSAMYRCASSLDPGGIYEQYFGPGTRLTVT.

The gene calls are TRBV20-1 and TRBJ2-7, with unresolved D. Trimming removed 0 bases from V and 2 bases from J, with 11 bases in between. The CDR3 runs 14 residues. Germline assignment: CDR1 DFQATT and CDR2 SNEGSKA (reference sequence). The CDR3 spells CSARDRGSPYEQYF. The CDR3 DNA sequence: TGCAGTGCTAGAGATCGAGGCAGCCCCTACGAGCAGTACTTC.